These 7 T cell receptor beta chains came from one sample sequenced in a study of cytomegalovirus exposure and HLA in healthy donors. Primers for the PCR totalled 60 Vbeta and 13 Jbeta. Some clones are missing from TCRdb's copy, which holds only in-frame ones; the method was immunoSEQ multiplex PCR. The sample yields 100,000 to 150,000 clones, approximately 80% seen once. Specimen: PBMCs. Receptor source: a man aged 35-49 years in good health and CMV-seronegative.

This clone was counted between two and nine times. This chain connects TRBV5-1 to TRBJ2-5; TRBD1 matches at 8 bases. The end of the DNA aligns better with TRBJ2-7, so the J call may be wrong. Germline V CDR1 and CDR2: SGHRS, YFSETQ. The CDR3 loop spans 18 amino acids. In nucleotides, the CDR3 is TGCGCCAGCAGCTTGGACATTACAGGGGGATATAGCTCCTACGAGCAGTACTTC. Its protein is CASSLDITGGYSSYEQYF.

This clone was seen a single time. The V gene is TRBV5-6, the J gene TRBJ1-5; possibly TRBD1 for D (5 bases). Germline assignment: CDR1 SGHDT and CDR2 YYEEEE. The length of the CDR3 is 13 residues. V was trimmed by 2 bases and J by 4 bases, leaving 7 bases between them. The CDR3 region is CASSFGGNQPQHF. The CDR3 DNA reads TGTGCCAGCAGCTTCGGGGGAAATCAGCCCCAGCATTTT.

The genes are TRBV18 and TRBJ1-2; TRBD1 agrees at 7 bases. V trimming: 3 bases; J trimming: 6 bases; junction bases outside the gene matches: 4. The CDR3 is 13 residues long. CDR1 and CDR2 (germline): KGHSH, LQKENI. The CDR3 region is CASSPPQGDGYTF. CDR3 in DNA: TGTGCCAGCTCACCTCCCCAGGGGGATGGCTACACCTTC.

This rearrangement joins TRBV5-1 to TRBJ1-1; D call uncertain. The CDR3 contains 13 residues. CDR1 SGHRS and CDR2 YFSETQ come from the germline V gene. Trimming took off 0 bases at V and 1 base at J, with 4 bases between the two ends. As DNA, the CDR3 is TGCGCCAGCAGCTTGGGAGGGAACACTGAAGCTTTCTTT. This sequence encodes CASSLGGNTEAFF. Complete variable domain (other parts from reference TRBV5-1 and TRBJ1-1): KAGVTQTPRYLIKTRGQQVTLSCSPISGHRSVSWYQQTPGQGLQFLFEYFSETQRNKGNFPGRFSGRQFSNSRSEMNVSTLELGDSALYLCASSLGGNTEAFFGQGTRLTVV.

Turning to this clone: One end of the junction is discordant with germline, which a read error may explain. In the same sample, other DNA sequences code for this CDR3. The chain uses TRBV6-1 and TRBJ2-5; D is possibly TRBD2 (6 bases). From germline, CDR1 is MNHNS and CDR2 SASEGT. The CDR3 runs to 12 residues. This CDR3 is CASPGRQETQYF. In DNA form, the CDR3 reads TGTGCCAGCCCCGGGAGACAAGAGACCCAATACTTC.

This chain connects TRBV5-4 to TRBJ2-7; D uncertain. The CDR3 loop spans 11 amino acids. V was clipped by 2 bases and J by 3 bases, with 3 bases between them. The germline V gene encodes CDR1 SGHNT and CDR2 YYREEE (reference sequence). This CDR3 reads CASSFGYEQYF. CDR3 sequence (DNA): TGTGCCAGCAGCTTCGGCTACGAGCAGTACTTC.

The CDR3 DNA reads as TGTGCCAGCAGCCTAACGGCGGGCTCCCAGTATGGCTACACCTTC. Protein: CASSLTAGSQYGYTF. This sequence joins TRBV7-2 and TRBJ1-2; D not certain. The V gene's germline CDR1 is SGHTA and CDR2 FQGNSA. Between the trimmed V and J ends, which lost 5 bases and 5 bases, there was a span of 18 bases. This CDR3 is 15 amino acids long.